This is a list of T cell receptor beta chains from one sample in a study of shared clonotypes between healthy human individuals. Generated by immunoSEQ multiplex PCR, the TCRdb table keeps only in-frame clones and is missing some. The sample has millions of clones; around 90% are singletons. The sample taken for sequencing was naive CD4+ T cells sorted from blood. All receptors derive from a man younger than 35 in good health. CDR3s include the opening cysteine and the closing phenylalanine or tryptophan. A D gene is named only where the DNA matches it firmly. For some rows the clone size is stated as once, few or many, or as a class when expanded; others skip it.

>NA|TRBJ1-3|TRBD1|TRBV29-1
CSVAGGIGSGNTIYF
TGCAGCGTTGCAGGGGGAATTGGCTCTGGAAACACCATATATTTT
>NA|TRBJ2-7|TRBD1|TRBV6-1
CASSGGTVNEQYF
TGTGCCAGCAGTGGAGGGACAGTGAACGAGCAGTACTTC
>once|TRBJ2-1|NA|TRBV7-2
CASSRGGSSLRGNEQFF
TGTGCCAGCAGCCGAGGGGGATCTAGCCTCCGAGGGAATGAGCAGTTCTTC
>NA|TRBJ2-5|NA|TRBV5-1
CASTYSGWGSGETQYF
TGCGCCAGCACCTACTCAGGGTGGGGATCGGGAGAGACCCAGTACTTC
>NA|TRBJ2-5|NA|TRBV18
CASSRDSGGETQYF
TGTGCCAGCTCACGGGACTCAGGGGGTGAGACCCAGTACTTC
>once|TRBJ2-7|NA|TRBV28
CASMGSRENRYEQYF
TGTGCCAGCATGGGTAGCAGGGAAAATCGCTACGAGCAGTACTTC
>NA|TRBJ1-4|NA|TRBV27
CASSPEIEIREKLFF
TGTGCCAGCAGTCCCGAGATTGAAATTAGGGAAAAACTGTTTTTT
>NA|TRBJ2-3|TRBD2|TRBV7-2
CASSPGLAGVDTQYF
TGTGCCAGCAGCCCCGGACTAGCGGGGGTGGATACGCAGTATTTT
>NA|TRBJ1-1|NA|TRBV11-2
CASSPRRGPNTEAFF
TGTGCCAGCAGCCCCCGTCGTGGACCGAACACTGAAGCTTTCTTT
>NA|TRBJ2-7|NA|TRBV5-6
CASSLTGAGPGYEQYF
TGTGCCAGCAGCTTAACCGGCGCGGGGCCAGGATACGAGCAGTACTTC
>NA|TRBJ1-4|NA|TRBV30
CAWSRGMDEKLFF
TGTGCCTGGAGTCGGGGCATGGATGAAAAACTGTTTTTT
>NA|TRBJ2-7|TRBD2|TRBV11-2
CASSTGTSGYYEQYF
TGTGCCAGCAGTACAGGGACTAGCGGTTACTACGAGCAGTACTTC
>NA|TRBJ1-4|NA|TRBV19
CASSTLGGEKLFF
TGTGCCAGTAGTACCCTAGGCGGTGAAAAACTGTTTTTT
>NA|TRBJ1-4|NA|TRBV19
CASSITPAGEKLFF
TGTGCCAGTAGTATAACCCCGGCGGGCGAAAAACTGTTTTTT
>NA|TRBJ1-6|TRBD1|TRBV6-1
CASSEETGAFTLSSYNSPLHF
TGTGCCAGCAGTGAAGAGACAGGGGCCTTTACGCTGAGCTCCTATAATTCACCCCTCCACTTT
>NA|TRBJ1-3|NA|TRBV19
CASSTLSGNTIYF
TGTGCCAGTAGCACCCTCTCTGGAAACACCATATATTTT
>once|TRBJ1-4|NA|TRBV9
CASSSSATNEKLFF
TGTGCCAGCAGCTCCTCTGCAACTAATGAAAAACTGTTTTTT
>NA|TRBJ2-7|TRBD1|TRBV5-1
CASSRQGNGYEQYF
TGCGCCAGCAGCCGACAGGGGAACGGCTACGAGCAGTACTTC
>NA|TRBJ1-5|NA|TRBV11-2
CASSLDTGGDQPQHF
TGTGCCAGCAGCTTAGATACGGGGGGAGATCAGCCCCAGCATTTT
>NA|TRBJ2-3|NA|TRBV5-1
CASSLAAPPGTDTQYF
TGCGCCAGCAGCTTGGCCGCTCCTCCGGGCACAGATACGCAGTATTTT
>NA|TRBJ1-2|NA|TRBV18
CASSPGDSWYGGGYTF
TGTGCCAGCTCACCTGGGGACTCCTGGTATGGGGGTGGCTACACCTTC
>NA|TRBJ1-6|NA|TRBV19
CASSDSYNSPLHF
TGTGCCAGTTCCGACAGTTATAATTCACCCCTCCACTTT
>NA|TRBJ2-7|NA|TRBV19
CASRNSYEQYF
TGTGCCAGCAGAAACTCCTACGAGCAGTACTTC
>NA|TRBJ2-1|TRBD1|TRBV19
CASSLGQNYNEQFF
TGTGCCAGTAGTTTGGGACAGAACTACAATGAGCAGTTCTTC